This T cell receptor beta chain was identified during a study of OX40 agonist ivuxolimab in advanced cancers. As for the study more broadly: Ivuxolimab was an agonistic, fully human IgG2 monoclonal antibody directed against OX40 (CD134), a costimulatory receptor. The monotherapy dose-escalation portion (N of about 57 patients) of the phase I ivuxolimab trial is reported in the paper. Partial responses occurred in three dose-escalation patients: two with cutaneous melanoma and one with hepatocellular carcinoma. Of the roughly 52 patients in dose escalation, approximately 20 had hepatocellular carcinoma, approximately 15 had melanoma, 9 had renal cell carcinoma and 9 had head and neck cancer. The dose-escalation cohort was 82.7% male with a mean age of approximately 60 years, ranging from roughly 20 to 80. Intravenous ivuxolimab was administered to patients every 2 weeks at six dose levels: 0.01, 0.1, 0.3, 1.5, 3 and 10 mg/kg. Peripheral TCRbeta sequencing aimed to test whether ivuxolimab altered TCR sequence diversity and caused clonal T-cell expansion. Patients were allowed to have had prior anti-PD-1, anti-PD-L1 or anti-CTLA-4 therapy, and approximately 40% of the dose-escalation patients had previously received checkpoint inhibitors.

By its share of the sample, this clone is medium-sized (0.01 to 0.1%). What this receptor recognizes is not known. No per-base quality is available; no much larger clone lies one base away. Overall study outcomes, separate from this receptor: Antigen specificity was not determined for the clonally expanded peripheral T cells. Low levels of normalized T-cell clonal expansion were also shown by some nonresponding patients. At doses from 0.1 to 3.0 mg/kg, clonal expansion was seen in both CD4+ and CD8+ blood T cells between baseline and week 6. After ivuxolimab, CD8+ T cells had more expanded clones than CD4+ T cells on average. In partial responders in the 0.1-3.0 mg/kg groups, normalized peripheral clonal expansion was found to be among the lowest, especially among CD8+ T cells.

The trial excluded patients who had a history of autoimmune disease or were on systemic immunosuppression. In every dose cohort, peripheral blood was drawn for TCR sequencing at baseline, cycle 4 day 1, and cycle 7 day 1. The samples were drawn from a first-in-human, open-label, multicenter phase I dose-escalation trial of ivuxolimab. Adults with locally advanced or metastatic head and neck squamous cell, hepatocellular, melanoma or renal cell carcinoma were enrolled in the trial. Before TCR sequencing, CD4+ and CD8+ T cells were separately sorted from peripheral blood. Including cysteine and phenylalanine, the CDR3 has 16 amino acids. Here the CDR3 DNA is all that survives: 48 bases in frame from base 1. CDR1 and CDR2, per the germline V gene, are MNHEY and SVGAGI. Trimming takes 0 bases from V and 4 bases from J, and the germline ends sit 16 bases apart. For sequencing of the TCRbeta CDR3 region, genomic DNA was extracted from the sorted cells. TCRbeta CDR3 regions were sequenced using the immunoSEQ Assay. This immuneACCESS table, as held by TCRdb, lists in-frame sequences with V and J called but not all clones. Of the missing ones, under half trace to an unresolved V gene in checked studies; the others have no known cause. In all, the sample holds some 15,000 clones, and about 81% of those were seen once. 41% of the sample is taken by the ten largest.

This chain is built from TRBV6-5 and TRBJ2-7; the D gene identity is not certain. The TCR sequence derives from an adult with an advanced solid tumor such as melanoma, head and neck, liver or kidney cancer. The material was CD4+ or CD8+ T cells sorted from blood, obtained in a trial of the OX40 agonist ivuxolimab. The CDR3 corresponds to CASSYSINVAGYEQYF. Read as DNA, the sequence is TGTGCCAGCAGTTACTCGATCAATGTAGCAGGATACGAGCAGTACTTC.